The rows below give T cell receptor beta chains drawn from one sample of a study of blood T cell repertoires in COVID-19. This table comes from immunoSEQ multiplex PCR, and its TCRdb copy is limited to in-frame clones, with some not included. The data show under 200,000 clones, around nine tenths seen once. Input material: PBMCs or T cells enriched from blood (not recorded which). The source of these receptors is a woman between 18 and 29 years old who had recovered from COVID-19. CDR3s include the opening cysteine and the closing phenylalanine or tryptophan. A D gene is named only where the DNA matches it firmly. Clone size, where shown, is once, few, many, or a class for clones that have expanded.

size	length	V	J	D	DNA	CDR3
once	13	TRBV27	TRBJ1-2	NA	TGTGCCAGCAGTTCTCAGGGCTTTTATGGCTACACCTTC	CASSSQGFYGYTF
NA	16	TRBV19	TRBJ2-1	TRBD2	TGTGCCAGTAGTAGTAGACTAGCGGGGAACTACAATGAGCAGTTCTTC	CASSSRLAGNYNEQFF
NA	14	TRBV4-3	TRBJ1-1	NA	TGCGCCAGCAGCCAAGGTCGGGGGTTTGGTGAAGCTTTCTTT	CASSQGRGFGEAFF
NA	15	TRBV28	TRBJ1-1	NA	TGTGCCAGCAGTCTGGCGTTTGGGGGCGACACTGAAGCTTTCTTT	CASSLAFGGDTEAFF
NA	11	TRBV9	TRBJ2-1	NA	TGTGCCAGCAGCGTAGACGGGACAAAGTTCTTC	CASSVDGTKFF
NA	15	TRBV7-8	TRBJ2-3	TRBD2	TGTGCCAGCAGCCCCCCTAGCGGGACCACAGATACGCAGTATTTT	CASSPPSGTTDTQYF
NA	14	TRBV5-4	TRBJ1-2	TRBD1	TGTGCCAGCAGCGCAAACAGGGGGGACTATGGCTACACCTTC	CASSANRGDYGYTF
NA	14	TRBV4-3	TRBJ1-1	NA	TGCGCCAGCAGCCAAGAAAGCACTTACACTGAAGCTTTCTTT	CASSQESTYTEAFF
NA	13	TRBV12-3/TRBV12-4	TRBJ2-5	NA	TGTGCCAGCGGTTGGAGGGCTTCAGAGACCCAGTACTTC	CASGWRASETQYF
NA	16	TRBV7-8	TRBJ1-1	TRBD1	TGTGCCAGCAGCAACACAGGGGTCGGCTCTTTCGGTGAAGCTTTCTTT	CASSNTGVGSFGEAFF
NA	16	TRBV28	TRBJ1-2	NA	TGTGCCAGCAGTTATTCCCTTCGGGGGAGAGACTATGGCTACACCTTC	CASSYSLRGRDYGYTF
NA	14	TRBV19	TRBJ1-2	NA	TGTGCCAGTAGTGTCCCCGGGACACCCTATGGCTACACCTTC	CASSVPGTPYGYTF
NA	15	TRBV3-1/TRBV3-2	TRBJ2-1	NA	TGTGCCAGCAGCCAAGATCATACTAGTCCTTTCGAGCAGTTCTTC	CASSQDHTSPFEQFF
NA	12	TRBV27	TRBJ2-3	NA	TGTGCCAGCAGTTTTGGTCTAGACGCGCAGTATTTT	CASSFGLDAQYF
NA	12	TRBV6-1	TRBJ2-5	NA	TGTGCCAGCAGTGAACAGAAGGAGACCCAGTACTTC	CASSEQKETQYF
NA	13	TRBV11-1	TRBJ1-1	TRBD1	TGTGCCAGCAGCTTACGGGACAGGGGTGAAGCTTTCTTT	CASSLRDRGEAFF
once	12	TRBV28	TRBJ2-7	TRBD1	TGTGCCAGCACCTCCAGGGGGCGGGGGCAGTACTTC	CASTSRGRGQYF
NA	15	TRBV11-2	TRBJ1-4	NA	TGTGCCAGCAGCTTCGATACAGGAACTAATGAAAAACTGTTTTTT	CASSFDTGTNEKLFF
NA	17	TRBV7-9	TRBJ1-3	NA	TGTGCCAGCAGCGGCCAGGCGGACATTTTCTCTGGAAACACCATATATTTT	CASSGQADIFSGNTIYF
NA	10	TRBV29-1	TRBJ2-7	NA	TGCAGCGTTGGCGGCTACGAGCAGTACTTC	CSVGGYEQYF
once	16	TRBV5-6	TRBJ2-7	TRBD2	TGTGCCAGCAGCCCCGGATGGGGGGGGAAGGGGTACGAGCAGTACTTC	CASSPGWGGKGYEQYF
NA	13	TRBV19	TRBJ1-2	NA	TGTGCCAGTAGTCCAAGCACCCTTTATGGCTACACCTTC	CASSPSTLYGYTF
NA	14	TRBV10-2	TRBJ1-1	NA	TGCGCCAGCAGGACGGGATTTTCGAACACTGAAGCTTTCTTT	CASRTGFSNTEAFF
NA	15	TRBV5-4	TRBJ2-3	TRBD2	TGTGCCAGCAGCTCGCGGGAGGGCCGGGGAGATACGCAGTATTTT	CASSSREGRGDTQYF
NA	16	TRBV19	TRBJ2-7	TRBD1	TGTGCCAGTAGTATAGGCCTGGGACAGAGCCTCTACGAGCAGTACTTC	CASSIGLGQSLYEQYF
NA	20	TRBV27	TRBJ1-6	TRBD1	TGTGCCAGCAGTTTCCTACCTCTCCCGATCACGCCGGGACAGGGATCACCCCTCCACTTT	CASSFLPLPITPGQGSPLHF
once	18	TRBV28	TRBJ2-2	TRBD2	TGTGCCGGGGGGGCTAGCGGGAGCCACATCGCGAACACCGGGGAGCTGTTTTTT	CAGGASGSHIANTGELFF
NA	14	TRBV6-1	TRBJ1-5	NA	TGTGCCAGCAGTGATGTATCAGACAATCAGCCCCAGCATTTT	CASSDVSDNQPQHF
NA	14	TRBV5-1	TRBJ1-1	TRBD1	TGCGCCAGCAGCCGGACAGGCGGGAACACTGAAGCTTTCTTT	CASSRTGGNTEAFF
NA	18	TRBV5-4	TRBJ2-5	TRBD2	TGTGCCAGCAGCTTGAAGCTTTTAGCGGGAGGGCATAGGGAGACCCAGTACTTC	CASSLKLLAGGHRETQYF
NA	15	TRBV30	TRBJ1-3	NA	TGTGCTCAGTCGAGCTGGGGGGGGGCTGGAAACACCATATATTTT	CAQSSWGGAGNTIYF
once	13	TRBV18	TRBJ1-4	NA	TGTGCCAGCTCACTCGGGGTTTTTGAAAAACTGTTTTTT	CASSLGVFEKLFF
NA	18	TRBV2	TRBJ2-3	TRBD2	TGTGCCAGCAGACGCGGGAAAAGGACTAGCGTGGGCACAGATACGCAGTATTTT	CASRRGKRTSVGTDTQYF
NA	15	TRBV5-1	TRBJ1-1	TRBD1	TGCGCCAGCAGCTTAACCCCGACAGGGCAAACTGAAGCTTTCTTT	CASSLTPTGQTEAFF
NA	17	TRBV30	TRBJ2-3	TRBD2	TGTGCCTGGGCCTCCGGGACTAGCAGTCCCGCCACAGATACGCAGTATTTT	CAWASGTSSPATDTQYF
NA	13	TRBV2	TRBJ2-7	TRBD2	TGTGCCAGCAAAGGGACTAGTAACGACGAGCAGTACTTC	CASKGTSNDEQYF
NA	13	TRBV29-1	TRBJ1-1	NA	TGCAGCGTTGGCTTTCGGGGAAACACTGAAGCTTTCTTT	CSVGFRGNTEAFF
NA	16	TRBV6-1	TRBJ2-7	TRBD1	TGTGCCAGCAGTGAAGGAGGGGGCAGGTCCTCCTACGAGCAGTACTTC	CASSEGGGRSSYEQYF
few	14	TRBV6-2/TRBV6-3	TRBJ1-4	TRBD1	TGTGCCAGCAGCGGACAGGTGGAAAATGAAAAACTGTTTTTT	CASSGQVENEKLFF
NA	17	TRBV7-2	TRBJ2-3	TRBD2	TGTGCCAGCAGCCGCCTTGGACTAGCGGGAGGGCAAGATACGCAGTATTTT	CASSRLGLAGGQDTQYF
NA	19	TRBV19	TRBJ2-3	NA	TGTGCCAGTAGTGCATTGGGTGGGAGAGATGTGTTGAGCACAGATACGCAGTATTTT	CASSALGGRDVLSTDTQYF
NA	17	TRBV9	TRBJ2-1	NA	TGTGCCAGCAGCGTTGATGGCGGGATAGCCCCTTACAATGAGCAGTTCTTC	CASSVDGGIAPYNEQFF
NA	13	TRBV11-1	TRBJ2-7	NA	TGTGCCAGCAGCTTAGCGCGGGACTACGAGCAGTACTTC	CASSLARDYEQYF
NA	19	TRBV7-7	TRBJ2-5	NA	TGTGCTAGCAGCTTAGCCGGGATAGGGGGACGGCGAGGCTGGGAGACCCAGTACTTC	CASSLAGIGGRRGWETQYF
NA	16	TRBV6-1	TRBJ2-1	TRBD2	TGTGCCAGCAGTGGACGAGCCCCAGTAGCGGGGGGGGATCGGTTCTTC	CASSGRAPVAGGDRFF
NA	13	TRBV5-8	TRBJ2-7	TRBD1	TGTGCCAGCAGCTTGGTGACAGGGTACGAGCAGTACTTC	CASSLVTGYEQYF
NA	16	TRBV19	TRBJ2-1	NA	TGTGCCAGTAGTATAAAGGGGGTTCCCCTCTACAATGAGCAGTTCTTC	CASSIKGVPLYNEQFF
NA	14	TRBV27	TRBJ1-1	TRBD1	TGTGCCAGCAGTTGGACAGGGGGCGACGCTGAAGCTTTCTTT	CASSWTGGDAEAFF
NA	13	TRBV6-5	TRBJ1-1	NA	TGTGCCAGCAGTCAGGGGTGGAACACTGAAGCTTTCTTT	CASSQGWNTEAFF
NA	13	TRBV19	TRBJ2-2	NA	TGTGCCAGTATTCCAGCGAACACCGGGGAGCTGTTTTTT	CASIPANTGELFF
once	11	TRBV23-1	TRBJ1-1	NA	TGCGCCCGTGGACGGGAAACTGAAGCTTTCTTT	CARGRETEAFF
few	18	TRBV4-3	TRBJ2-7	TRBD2	TGCGCCAGCAGCCAAGCCCTAGCGGGGGTCCGCGCCTCCTACGAGCAGTACTTC	CASSQALAGVRASYEQYF
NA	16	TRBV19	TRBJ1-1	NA	TGTGCCAGTAGCGCATACAGGGATAGCATGAACACTGAAGCTTTCTTT	CASSAYRDSMNTEAFF
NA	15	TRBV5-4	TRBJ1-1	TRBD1	TGTGCCAGCAGCACCCGGACAGGGCTGGACACTGAAGCTTTCTTT	CASSTRTGLDTEAFF
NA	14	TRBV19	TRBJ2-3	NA	TGTGCCAGTAGTCCCTCCCCAGTTACCCCTACGCAGTATTTT	CASSPSPVTPTQYF
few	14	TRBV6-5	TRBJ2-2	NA	TGTGCCAGCAGGAGGGGACAAAACACCGGGGAGCTGTTTTTT	CASRRGQNTGELFF
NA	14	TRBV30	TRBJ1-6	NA	TGTGCCTGGAGTGAGGGACAAGTGAATTCACCCCTCCACTTT	CAWSEGQVNSPLHF
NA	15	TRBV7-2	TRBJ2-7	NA	TGTGCCAGCAGCACCCAACTAGCCCGTTCCTACGAGCAGTACTTC	CASSTQLARSYEQYF
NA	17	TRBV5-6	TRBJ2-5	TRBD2	TGTGCCAGCAGCTTGGCGTCTAGCGGGGCCCTCCAAGAGACCCAGTACTTC	CASSLASSGALQETQYF
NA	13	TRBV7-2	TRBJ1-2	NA	TGTGCCAGCAGTTTACAGGTTCGCGATGGCTACACCTTC	CASSLQVRDGYTF